This T cell receptor beta chain was sequenced during a study of T cells in narcolepsy. Study overall: Patients with NT1 or NT2 and healthy control donors were enrolled.

The CDR3 sequence is 13 residues long. The V and J ends lost 2 bases and 6 bases respectively, with 8 bases between them. The germline V gene encodes CDR1 LGHNT and CDR2 FRNRAP. Profiled with immunoSEQ multiplex PCR; TCRdb holds only in-frame clones, not every one. The sample yields about 40,000 clones, around 88% seen once. Comment on this clone: Its antigen is not identified.

Findings of the study overall: Some memory CD4+ repertoires had no autoreactive clone sequences. Autoreactive clonotypes reportedly recurred in blood of same and different patients, not controls. Comparing one patient's CSF and blood CD4+ clonotypes highlighted HCRT- and TRIB2-specific autoreactive clonotypes.

The source material was CD45RA- memory CD4+ T cells from PBMCs. The origin of this receptor is a human donor with narcolepsy. The chain combines TRBV12-5 with TRBJ1-5, with no clear D. The CDR3 bases are TGTGCTAGTGGTTTGTCCCATGGTCAGCCCCAGCATTTT. It yields the protein CASGLSHGQPQHF.